This T cell receptor beta chain originates from a study of blood T cells in healthy people across ages. Alongside a J-beta primer mix, a sample-barcoded 5' primer served in a second PCR lasting roughly 6 to 12 cycles. TCRdb called the 5' RACE reads again in MiXCR, with one record for every CDR3 protein. The sample has roughly 800,000 distinct CDR3 sequences, roughly 64% seen once. This clonotype was obtained from a man aged 25-45 years in good health. Source material: blood.

The CDR3 DNA reads TGTGCCAGCTGTTCGACAGGGTCGGGTAATGAAAAACTGTTTTTT. Its protein product is CASCSTGSGNEKLFF. The rearrangement joins TRBV6-1 to TRBJ1-4; 7 positions match TRBD1. Trimming at V came to 8 bases and at J to 4 bases, leaving 10 bases not matched to a gene. Germline V CDR1 and CDR2: MNHNS, SASEGT. The CDR3 has 15 amino acids.